This TCR beta chain was sequenced for a study of OX40 agonist ivuxolimab in advanced cancers. Study details: Cohort: more than 75% men, mean age roughly 60, aged about 20 to 90. Partial responses were achieved by three patients: one hepatocellular carcinoma, two cutaneous melanoma. Study-wide findings and caveats: Doses of 0.1 to 3.0 mg/kg were accompanied by clonal expansion of CD4+ and CD8+ blood T cells by week 6. Among the lowest levels of clonal expansion were found in partial responders at 0.1-3.0 mg/kg.

V gave up 5 bases and J gave up 5 bases, with 15 bases separating them. The CDR3 contains 13 residues. The V gene's germline CDR1 is SQVTM and CDR2 ANQGSEA. The table lists this clone with a few counts. Antigen specificity is unknown. TCRdb keeps only in-frame clones here, not all; method: immunoSEQ multiplex PCR. The sample records about 21,000 clones, around three quarters being singletons. This sequence was found in an adult with an advanced solid tumor such as melanoma, head and neck, liver or kidney cancer. The chain joins TRBV29-1 to TRBJ1-1; D is unclear. The specimen was CD4+ or CD8+ T cells sorted from blood, collected in a trial of the OX40 agonist ivuxolimab. CDR3 bases: TGCAGCGTTCGCGCTTCCCTGGGGACTGAAGCTTTCTTT. Protein: CSVRASLGTEAFF.